These 2 T cell receptor beta chains were all obtained from the same sample, sequenced in a study of graft-versus-host responses after intestinal transplantation. Libraries were prepared by immunoSEQ multiplex PCR; TCRdb keeps only in-frame clonotypes and omits some of them. Of some 86,000 clones listed, roughly 89% are singletons. The antigens these receptors bind are not known. The source material was unstimulated CD4+ T cells sorted from spleen or lymph node cells, sampled before intestinal transplant. The receptors come from a human donor who received an intestinal transplant.

The chain is built from TRBV7-8 and TRBJ2-2; 10 bases map to TRBD2. With 1 base clipped from V and 6 bases from J, the junction kept 11 bases outside the gene matches. Per the germline V gene, CDR1 is SGHVS and CDR2 is FQNEAQ. CDR3 length: 18 amino acids. CDR3 sequence (DNA): TGTGCCAGCAGCTTAGATCAAGCGGGGGGGTCAAGATCCGGGGAGCTGTTTTTT. Encoded protein: CASSLDQAGGSRSGELFF.

This clone appeared a single time. The V call is TRBV19, the J call TRBJ2-3; 10 positions agree with TRBD2. With 3 bases clipped from V and 6 bases from J, the junction kept 6 bases outside the gene matches. The CDR3 runs to 15 residues. Germline V gives CDR1 LNHDA, CDR2 SQIVND (reference sequence). The CDR3 loop is CASSIQRGGLDTQYF. In DNA, the CDR3 is TGTGCCAGTAGTATCCAGCGGGGGGGCCTGGATACGCAGTATTTT.